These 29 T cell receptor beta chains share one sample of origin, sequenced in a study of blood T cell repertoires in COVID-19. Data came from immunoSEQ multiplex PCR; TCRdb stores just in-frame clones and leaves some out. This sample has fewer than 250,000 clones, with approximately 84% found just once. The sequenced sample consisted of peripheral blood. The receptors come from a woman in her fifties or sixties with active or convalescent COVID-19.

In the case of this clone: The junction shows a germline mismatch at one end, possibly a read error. The CDR3 DNA reads TGTGCCAGCAGCGAAGGGGGAGGGTACCCTCTCTATGGCTACACCTTC. Protein sequence: CASSEGGGYPLYGYTF. The rearrangement links TRBV2 to TRBJ1-2; D may be TRBD1 (6 bases). This CDR3 spans 16 amino acids. CDR1 is SNHLY, CDR2 FYNNEI, per germline.

The CDR3 bases are TGTGCCAGCTCACCACCCGGGACAGGGAGTGGGAACACTGAAGCTTTCTTT. Amino acids: CASSPPGTGSGNTEAFF. V is TRBV18 and J is TRBJ1-1; 9 nucleotides line up with TRBD1. The CDR3 loop spans 17 amino acids. The V gene end was trimmed by 0 bases and the J gene end by 1 base; junction bases not matched to a gene: 6. Germline V lookup: CDR1 KGHSH, CDR2 LQKENI.

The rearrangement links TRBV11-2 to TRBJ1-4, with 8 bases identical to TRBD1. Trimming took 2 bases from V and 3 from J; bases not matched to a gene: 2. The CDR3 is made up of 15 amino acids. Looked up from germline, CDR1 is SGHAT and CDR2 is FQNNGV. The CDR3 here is CASSLTTGANEKLFF. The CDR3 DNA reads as TGTGCCAGCAGCTTAACGACAGGGGCTAATGAAAAACTGTTTTTT.

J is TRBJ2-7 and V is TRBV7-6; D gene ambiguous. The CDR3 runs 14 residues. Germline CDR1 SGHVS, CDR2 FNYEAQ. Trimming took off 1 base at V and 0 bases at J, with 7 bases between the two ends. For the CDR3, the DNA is TGTGCCAGCAGCTTAGATGCGAGCTCCTACGAGCAGTACTTC. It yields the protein CASSLDASSYEQYF. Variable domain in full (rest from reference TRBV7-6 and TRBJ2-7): GAGVSQSPRYKVTKRGQDVALRCDPISGHVSLYWYRQALGQGPEFLTYFNYEAQQDKSGLPNDRFSAERPEGSISTLTIQRTEQRDSAMYRCASSLDASSYEQYFGPGTRLTVT.

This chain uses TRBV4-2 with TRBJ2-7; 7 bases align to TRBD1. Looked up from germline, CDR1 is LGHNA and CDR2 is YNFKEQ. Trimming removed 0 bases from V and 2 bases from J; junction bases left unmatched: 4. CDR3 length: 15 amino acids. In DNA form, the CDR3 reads TGTGCCAGCAGCCAAGATGTAGGGACAGCCTACGAGCAGTACTTC. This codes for CASSQDVGTAYEQYF.

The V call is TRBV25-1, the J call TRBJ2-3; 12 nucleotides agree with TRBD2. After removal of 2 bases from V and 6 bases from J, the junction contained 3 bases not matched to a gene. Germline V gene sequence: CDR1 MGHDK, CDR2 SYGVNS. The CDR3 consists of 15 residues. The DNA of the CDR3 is TGTGCCAGCAGTGAACGAGGACTAGCGGGGGATACGCAGTATTTT. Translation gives CASSERGLAGDTQYF.

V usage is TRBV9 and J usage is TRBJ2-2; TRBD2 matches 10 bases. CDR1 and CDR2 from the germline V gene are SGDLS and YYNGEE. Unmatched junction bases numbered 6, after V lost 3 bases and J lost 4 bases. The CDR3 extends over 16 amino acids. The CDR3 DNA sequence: TGTGCCAGCAGCGACAAGCGGGGGGGCAGCACCGGGGAGCTGTTTTTT. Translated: CASSDKRGGSTGELFF.

The CDR3 sequence: CASRGPGRVQWQYF. The CDR3 DNA is TGTGCCAGCAGGGGTCCGGGCAGGGTGCAGTGGCAGTACTTC. The chain has TRBV28 and TRBJ2-7, with D perhaps TRBD1 (5 bases). Germline lookup yields CDR1 MDHEN and CDR2 SYDVKM. V was cut by 6 bases and J by 9 bases, with 21 bases left in between. The CDR3 has 14 residues.

The CDR3 protein is CASLAGGLTGELFF. The CDR3 DNA reads as TGTGCCAGCTTAGCGGGGGGACTCACCGGGGAGCTGTTTTTT. The chain joins TRBV28 to TRBJ2-2; TRBD2 aligns across 10 bases. Germline lookup yields CDR1 MDHEN and CDR2 SYDVKM. Unmatched junction bases numbered 4, after V lost 8 bases and J lost 4 bases. This CDR3 contains 14 residues.

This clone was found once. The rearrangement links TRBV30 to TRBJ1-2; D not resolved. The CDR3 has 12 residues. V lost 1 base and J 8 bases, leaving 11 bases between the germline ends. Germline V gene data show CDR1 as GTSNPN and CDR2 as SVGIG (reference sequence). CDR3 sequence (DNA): TGTGCCTGGAGTGCGAAGTTACAGGGCTACACCTTC. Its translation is CAWSAKLQGYTF.

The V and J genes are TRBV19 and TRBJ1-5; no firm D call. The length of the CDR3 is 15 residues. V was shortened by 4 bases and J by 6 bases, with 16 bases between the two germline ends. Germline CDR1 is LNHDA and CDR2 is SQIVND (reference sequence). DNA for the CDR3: TGTGCCAGTAGTACTCCCCCGGGTCTGGGTCAGCCCCAGCATTTT. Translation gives CASSTPPGLGQPQHF.

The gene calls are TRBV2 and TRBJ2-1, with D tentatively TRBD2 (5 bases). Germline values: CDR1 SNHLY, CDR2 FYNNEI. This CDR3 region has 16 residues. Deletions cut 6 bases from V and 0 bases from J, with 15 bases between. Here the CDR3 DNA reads TGTGCCAGCAGGACGGATAGAGGGAGCTCCTACAATGAGCAGTTCTTC. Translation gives CASRTDRGSSYNEQFF.

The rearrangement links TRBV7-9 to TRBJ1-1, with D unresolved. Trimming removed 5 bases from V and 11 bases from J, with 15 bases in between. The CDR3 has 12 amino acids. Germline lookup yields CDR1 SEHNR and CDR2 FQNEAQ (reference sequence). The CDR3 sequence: CASSPEPGEAFF. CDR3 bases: TGTGCCAGCAGCCCCGAGCCAGGTGAGGCTTTCTTT.

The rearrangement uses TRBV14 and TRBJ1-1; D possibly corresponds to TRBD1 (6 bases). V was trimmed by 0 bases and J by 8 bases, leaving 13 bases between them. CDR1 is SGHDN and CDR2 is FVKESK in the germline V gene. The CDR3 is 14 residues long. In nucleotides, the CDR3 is TGTGCCAGCAGCCAAGAGTCATCCAGGGGCGAAGCTTTCTTT. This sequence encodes CASSQESSRGEAFF.

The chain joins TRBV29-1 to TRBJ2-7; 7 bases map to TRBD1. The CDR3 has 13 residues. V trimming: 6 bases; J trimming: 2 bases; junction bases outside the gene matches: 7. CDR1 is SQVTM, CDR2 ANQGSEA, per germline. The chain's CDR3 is CSVKRQGTYEQYF. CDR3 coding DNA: TGCAGCGTCAAACGACAGGGCACCTACGAGCAGTACTTC.

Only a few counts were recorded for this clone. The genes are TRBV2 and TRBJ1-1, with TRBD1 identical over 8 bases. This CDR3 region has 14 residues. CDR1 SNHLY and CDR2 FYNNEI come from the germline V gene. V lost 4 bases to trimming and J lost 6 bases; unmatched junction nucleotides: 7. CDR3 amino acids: CASSGTGRSAEAFF. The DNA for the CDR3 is TGTGCCAGCAGTGGGACAGGGAGAAGCGCTGAAGCTTTCTTT. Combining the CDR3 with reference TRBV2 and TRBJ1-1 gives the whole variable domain EPEVTQTPSHQVTQMGQEVILRCVPISNHLYFYWYRQILGQKVEFLVSFYNNEISEKSEIFDDQFSVERPDGSNFTLKIRSTKLEDSAMYFCASSGTGRSAEAFFGQGTRLTVV.

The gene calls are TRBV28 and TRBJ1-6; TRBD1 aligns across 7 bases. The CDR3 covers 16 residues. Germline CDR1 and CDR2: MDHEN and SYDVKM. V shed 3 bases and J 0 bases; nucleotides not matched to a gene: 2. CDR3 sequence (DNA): TGTGCCAGCAGTTTGACAGGGACCTCCTATAATTCACCCCTCCACTTT. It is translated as CASSLTGTSYNSPLHF. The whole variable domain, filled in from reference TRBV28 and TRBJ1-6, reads DVKVTQSSRYLVKRTGEKVFLECVQDMDHENMFWYRQDPGLGLRLIYFSYDVKMKEKGDIPEGYSVSREKKERFSLILESASTNQTSMYLCASSLTGTSYNSPLHFGNGTRLTVT.

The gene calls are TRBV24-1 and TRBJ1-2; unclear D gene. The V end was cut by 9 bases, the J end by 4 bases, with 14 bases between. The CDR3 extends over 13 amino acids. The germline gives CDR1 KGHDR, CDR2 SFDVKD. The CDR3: CATPGLDFYGYTF. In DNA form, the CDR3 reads TGTGCCACCCCAGGACTTGACTTCTATGGCTACACCTTC.

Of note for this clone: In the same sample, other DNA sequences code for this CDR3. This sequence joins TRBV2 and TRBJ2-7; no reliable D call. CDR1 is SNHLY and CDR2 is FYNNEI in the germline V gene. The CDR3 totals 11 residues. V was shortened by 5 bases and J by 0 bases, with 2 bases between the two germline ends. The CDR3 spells CASSYSYEQYF. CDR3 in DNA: TGTGCCAGCAGTTACTCCTACGAGCAGTACTTC.

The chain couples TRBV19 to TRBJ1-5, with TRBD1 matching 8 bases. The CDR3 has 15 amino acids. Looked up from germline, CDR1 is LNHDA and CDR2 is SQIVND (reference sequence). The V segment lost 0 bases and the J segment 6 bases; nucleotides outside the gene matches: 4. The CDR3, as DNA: TGTGCCAGTAGTATAGACCACAGGGGGAGTCAGCCCCAGCATTTT. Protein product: CASSIDHRGSQPQHF.

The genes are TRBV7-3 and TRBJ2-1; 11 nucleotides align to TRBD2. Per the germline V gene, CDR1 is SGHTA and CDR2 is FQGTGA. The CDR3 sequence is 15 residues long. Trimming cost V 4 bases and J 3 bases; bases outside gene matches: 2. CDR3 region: CASSSGLAGYNEQFF. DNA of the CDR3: TGTGCCAGCAGCTCTGGACTAGCGGGCTACAATGAGCAGTTCTTC.

The CDR3 coding sequence is TGTGCCAGCAGCCTGACCGGGACAGGATATTCACCCCTCCACTTT. It codes for CASSLTGTGYSPLHF. The chain joins TRBV11-2 to TRBJ1-6; TRBD1 agrees at 8 bases. The J segment lost 8 bases and the V segment lost 5 bases, leaving 8 bases of the junction unmatched. Germline CDR1 SGHAT, CDR2 FQNNGV. The CDR3 runs to 15 residues.

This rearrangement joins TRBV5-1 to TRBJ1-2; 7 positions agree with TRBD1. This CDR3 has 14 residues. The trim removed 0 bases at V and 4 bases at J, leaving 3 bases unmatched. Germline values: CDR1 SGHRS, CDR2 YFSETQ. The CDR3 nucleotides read TGCGCCAGCAGCTTGGGACAGGGTCTCTATGGCTACACCTTC. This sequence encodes CASSLGQGLYGYTF. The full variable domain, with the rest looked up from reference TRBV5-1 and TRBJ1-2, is KAGVTQTPRYLIKTRGQQVTLSCSPISGHRSVSWYQQTPGQGLQFLFEYFSETQRNKGNFPGRFSGRQFSNSRSEMNVSTLELGDSALYLCASSLGQGLYGYTFGSGTRLTVV.

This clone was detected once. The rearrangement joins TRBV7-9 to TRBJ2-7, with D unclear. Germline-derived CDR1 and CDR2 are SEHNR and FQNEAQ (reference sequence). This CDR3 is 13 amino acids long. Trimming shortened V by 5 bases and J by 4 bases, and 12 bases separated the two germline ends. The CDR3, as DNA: TGTGCCAGCAGCCACACGGGTCAATACGAGCAGTACGTC. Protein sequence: CASSHTGQYEQYV.

The CDR3 nucleotides are TGTGCCAGCAGCGTAGCATCGGGGACCGGGGAGCTGTTTTTT. Translating it yields CASSVASGTGELFF. J is TRBJ2-2 and V is TRBV9, with a weak D call TRBD2 (5 bases). Trimming removed 0 bases at V and 5 bases at J, with 8 bases between. The CDR3 has 14 residues. Germline V CDR1 and CDR2: SGDLS, YYNGEE.

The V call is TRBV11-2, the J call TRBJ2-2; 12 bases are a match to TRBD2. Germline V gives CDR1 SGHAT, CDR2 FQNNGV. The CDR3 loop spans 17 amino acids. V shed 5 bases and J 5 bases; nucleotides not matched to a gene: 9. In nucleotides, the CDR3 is TGTGCCAGCAGCCCAGGACTAGCGGGACCTCAGACCGGGGAGCTGTTTTTT. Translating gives CASSPGLAGPQTGELFF.

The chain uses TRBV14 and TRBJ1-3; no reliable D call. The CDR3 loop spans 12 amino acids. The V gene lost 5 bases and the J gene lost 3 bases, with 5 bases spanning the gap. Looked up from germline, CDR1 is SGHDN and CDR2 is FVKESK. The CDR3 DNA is TGTGCCAGCAGCAAACATGGAAACACCATATATTTT. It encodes CASSKHGNTIYF.

The CDR3 DNA follows: TGTGCCAGCTCACCTCCGGGACAGGTGGATGGCTACACCTTC. This translates into CASSPPGQVDGYTF. The chain has TRBV18 and TRBJ1-2; 8 positions agree with TRBD1. Germline trimming cut 3 bases from V and 6 bases from J; bases unmatched to any gene: 6. The CDR3 covers 14 residues. The germline V gene encodes CDR1 KGHSH and CDR2 LQKENI.

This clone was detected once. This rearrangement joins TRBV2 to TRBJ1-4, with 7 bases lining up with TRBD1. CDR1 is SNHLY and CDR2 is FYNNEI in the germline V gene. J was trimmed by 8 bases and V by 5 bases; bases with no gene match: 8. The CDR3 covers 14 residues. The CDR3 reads CASSFRDSGEKLFF. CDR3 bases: TGTGCCAGCAGTTTCCGGGACAGTGGGGAAAAACTGTTTTTT.